The 3 T cell receptor beta chains reported below all come from one sample, sequenced in a study of T-cell reconstitution after alpha-beta-depleted transplantation in children (dated by TCRdb to about 2016). Library preparation employed PCR. The data were produced on an Illumina HiSeq 2500. TCR library preparation used molecular barcoding, with unique molecular identifiers applied to normalize quantification of the TCRbeta repertoire. Using fastp trimming at Q25 and MiXCR clonotype assembly, TCRdb reanalyzed the public sequencing data and kept in-frame beta chains. Records with the same CDR3 protein are collapsed into one entry carrying the most frequent genes and DNA. Counted in this sample were about 350,000 distinct CDR3 sequences; 13% of them appeared once. About 4% of the sample lies in the top ten. The sample in question was PBMCs, obtained from the stem cell graft. The receptors stem from a human donor who donated a stem cell graft to a child with Fanconi anemia.

In this sample, this clonotype turned up many times. This rearrangement joins TRBV20-1 to TRBJ2-3, with TRBD2 matching over 9 bases. Looked up from germline, CDR1 is DFQATT and CDR2 is SNEGSKA (reference sequence). This CDR3 is built from 16 residues. V dropped 3 bases and J dropped 4; count of bases not matched to a gene: 11. The CDR3 is CSASGGSGGPPDTQYF. For the CDR3, the DNA is TGCAGTGCTAGCGGGGGTAGCGGGGGACCCCCAGATACGCAGTATTTT.

This clonotype was picked up many times. This sequence joins TRBV5-1 and TRBJ2-3; the D is unclear. The CDR3 totals 13 residues. CDR1 SGHRS and CDR2 YFSETQ come from the germline V gene. Trimming took 4 bases from V and 1 from J, leaving 7 bases between them. In DNA, the CDR3 is TGCGCCAGCAGCGAGGACCGCACAGATACGCAGTATTTT. It encodes CASSEDRTDTQYF.

The chain links TRBV27 to TRBJ1-5; D is ambiguous. The V gene's germline CDR1 is MNHEY and CDR2 SMNVEV (reference sequence). Trimming left V 4 bases short and J 5 bases short, with 12 bases between. The CDR3 covers 14 residues. The DNA of the CDR3 is TGTGCCAGCAGTTCCTTGGGGTACGATCAGCCCCAGCATTTT. It encodes CASSSLGYDQPQHF.